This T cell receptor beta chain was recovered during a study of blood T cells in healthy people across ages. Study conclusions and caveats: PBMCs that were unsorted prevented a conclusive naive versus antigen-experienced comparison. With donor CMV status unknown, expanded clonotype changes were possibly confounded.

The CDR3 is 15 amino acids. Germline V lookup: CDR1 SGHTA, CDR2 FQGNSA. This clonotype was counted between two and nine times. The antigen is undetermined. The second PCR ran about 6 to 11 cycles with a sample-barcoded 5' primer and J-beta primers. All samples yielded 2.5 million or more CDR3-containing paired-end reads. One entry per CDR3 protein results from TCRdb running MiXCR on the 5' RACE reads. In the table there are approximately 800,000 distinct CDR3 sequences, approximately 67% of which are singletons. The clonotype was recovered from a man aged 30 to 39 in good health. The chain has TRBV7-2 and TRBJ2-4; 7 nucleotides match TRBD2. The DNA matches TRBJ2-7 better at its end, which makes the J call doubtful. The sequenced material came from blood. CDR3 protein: CASSSRGRGAYEQYF. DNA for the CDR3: TGTGCCAGCAGCTCCAGAGGACGGGGGGCCTACGAGCAGTACTTC.